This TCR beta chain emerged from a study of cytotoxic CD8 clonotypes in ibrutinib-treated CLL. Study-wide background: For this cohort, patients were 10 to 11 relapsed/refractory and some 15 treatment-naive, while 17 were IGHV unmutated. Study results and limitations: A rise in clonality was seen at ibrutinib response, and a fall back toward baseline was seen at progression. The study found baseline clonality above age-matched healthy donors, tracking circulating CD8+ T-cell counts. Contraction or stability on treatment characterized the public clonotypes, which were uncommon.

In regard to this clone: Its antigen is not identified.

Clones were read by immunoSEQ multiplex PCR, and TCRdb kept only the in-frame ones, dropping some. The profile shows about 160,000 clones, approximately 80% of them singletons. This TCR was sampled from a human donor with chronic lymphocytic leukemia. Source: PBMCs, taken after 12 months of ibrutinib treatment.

In nucleotides, the CDR3 is TGTGCCAGCAGGTCACCCTCGGGGGACACTGAAGCTTTCTTT. This gives the protein CASRSPSGDTEAFF. The gene calls are TRBV7-3 and TRBJ1-1, with TRBD1 as a possible D gene (5 bases). The CDR3 contains 14 residues. V lost 6 bases and J 3 bases, leaving 14 bases between the germline ends. Germline V gene sequence: CDR1 SGHTA, CDR2 FQGTGA.